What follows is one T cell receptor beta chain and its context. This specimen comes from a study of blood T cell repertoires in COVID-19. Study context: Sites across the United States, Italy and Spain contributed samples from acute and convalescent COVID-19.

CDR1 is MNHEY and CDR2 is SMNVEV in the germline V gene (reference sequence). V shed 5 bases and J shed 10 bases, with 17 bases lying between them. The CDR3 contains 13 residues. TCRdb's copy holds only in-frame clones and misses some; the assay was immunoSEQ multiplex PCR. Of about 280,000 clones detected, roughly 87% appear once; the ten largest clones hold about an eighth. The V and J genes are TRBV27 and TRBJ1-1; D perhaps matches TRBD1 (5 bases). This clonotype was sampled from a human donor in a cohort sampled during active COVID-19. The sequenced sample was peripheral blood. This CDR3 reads CASSPFGGVRAFF. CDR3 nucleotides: TGTGCCAGCAGTCCCTTTGGGGGGGTTAGAGCTTTCTTT.